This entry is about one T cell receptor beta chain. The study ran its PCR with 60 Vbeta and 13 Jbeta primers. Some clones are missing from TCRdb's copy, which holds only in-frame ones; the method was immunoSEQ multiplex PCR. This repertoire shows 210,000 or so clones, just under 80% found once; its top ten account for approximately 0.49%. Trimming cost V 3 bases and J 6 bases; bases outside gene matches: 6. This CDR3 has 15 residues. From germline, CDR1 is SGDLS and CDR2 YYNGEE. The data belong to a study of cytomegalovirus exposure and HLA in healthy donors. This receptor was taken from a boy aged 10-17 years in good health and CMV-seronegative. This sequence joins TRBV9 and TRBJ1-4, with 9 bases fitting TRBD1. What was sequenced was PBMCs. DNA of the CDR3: TGTGCCAGCAGCGAGGGGGGGACAGGGCATGAAAAACTGTTTTTT. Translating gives CASSEGGTGHEKLFF.